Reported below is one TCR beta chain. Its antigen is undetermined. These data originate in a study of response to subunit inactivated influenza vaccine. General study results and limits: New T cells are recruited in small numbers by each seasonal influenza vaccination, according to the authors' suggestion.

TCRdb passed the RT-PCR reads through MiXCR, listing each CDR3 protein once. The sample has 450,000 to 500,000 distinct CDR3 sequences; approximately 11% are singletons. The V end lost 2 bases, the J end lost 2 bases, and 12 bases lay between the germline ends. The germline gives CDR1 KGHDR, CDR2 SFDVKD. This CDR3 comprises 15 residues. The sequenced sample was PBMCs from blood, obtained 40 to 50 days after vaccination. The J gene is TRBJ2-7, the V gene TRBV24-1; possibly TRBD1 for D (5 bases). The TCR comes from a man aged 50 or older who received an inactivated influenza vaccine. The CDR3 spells CATSDSRQNPYEQYF. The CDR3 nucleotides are TGTGCCACCAGTGATTCAAGACAGAACCCCTACGAGCAGTACTTC.